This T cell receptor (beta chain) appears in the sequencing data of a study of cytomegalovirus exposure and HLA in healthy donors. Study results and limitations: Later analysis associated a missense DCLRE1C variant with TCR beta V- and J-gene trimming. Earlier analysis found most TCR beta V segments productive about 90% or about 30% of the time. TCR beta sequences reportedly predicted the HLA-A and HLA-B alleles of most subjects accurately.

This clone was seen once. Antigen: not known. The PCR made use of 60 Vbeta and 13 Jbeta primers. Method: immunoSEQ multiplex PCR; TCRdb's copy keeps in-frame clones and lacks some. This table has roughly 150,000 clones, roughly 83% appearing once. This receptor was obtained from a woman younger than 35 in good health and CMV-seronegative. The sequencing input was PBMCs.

CDR3 nucleotides: TGTGCCAGCAGCTCCCTACTAGCGGGGGGGGACAATGAGCAGTTCTTC. It specifies CASSSLLAGGDNEQFF. The chain uses TRBV13 and TRBJ2-1; 13 nucleotides agree with TRBD2. The CDR3 is made up of 16 amino acids. The V gene's germline CDR1 is PRHDT and CDR2 FYEKMQ (reference sequence). The ends lost 4 bases at V and 5 bases at J; junction bases unmatched: 5. Full variable domain (outside the CDR3, taken from reference TRBV13 and TRBJ2-1): AAGVIQSPRHLIKEKRETATLKCYPIPRHDTVYWYQQGPGQDPQFLISFYEKMQSDKGSIPDRFSAQQFSDYHSELNMSSLELGDSALYFCASSSLLAGGDNEQFFGPGTRLTVL.